The present T cell receptor beta chain was sequenced within a study of blood T cells in healthy people across ages. Study-wide points: The study could not conclusively compare naive and antigen-experienced cells, given its unsorted PBMCs. Samples with more naive T cells showed higher observed beta diversity. Among T cells, TCR beta diversity per million cells dropped roughly linearly as age rose.

Combining a sample-barcoded 5' primer with a J-beta primer mix, a second PCR ran for roughly 7 to 12 cycles. TCRdb independently ran MiXCR on the 5' RACE reads; one entry per CDR3 protein. The repertoire holds more than 650,000 distinct CDR3 sequences, with about 24% as singletons. A few counts support this clonotype. Its antigen is currently unknown. In germline, CDR1 is DFQATT, CDR2 SNEGSKA (reference sequence). Trimming removed 1 base from V and 7 bases from J; junction bases left unmatched: 6. CDR3 length: 14 amino acids. This clonotype originated in a man in his 70s in good health. The chain carries TRBV20-1 and TRBJ1-4; the match to TRBD1 covers 7 bases. Sequences were obtained from blood. CDR3 coding DNA: TGCAGTGCTAGAGCCCAGGGGGTGGTTGAAAAACTGTTTTTT. Translation: CSARAQGVVEKLFF.